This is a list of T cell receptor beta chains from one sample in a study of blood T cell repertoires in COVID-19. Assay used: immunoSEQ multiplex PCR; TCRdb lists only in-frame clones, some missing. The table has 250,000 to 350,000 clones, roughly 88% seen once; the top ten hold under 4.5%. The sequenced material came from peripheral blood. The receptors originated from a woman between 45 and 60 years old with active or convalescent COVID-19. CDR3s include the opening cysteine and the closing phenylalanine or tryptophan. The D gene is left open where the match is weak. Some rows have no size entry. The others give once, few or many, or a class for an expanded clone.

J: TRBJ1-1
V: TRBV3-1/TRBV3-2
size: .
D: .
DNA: TGTGCCAGCAGGGACTTAGGGAAGACGGGCACTGAAGCTTTCTTT
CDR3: CASRDLGKTGTEAFF

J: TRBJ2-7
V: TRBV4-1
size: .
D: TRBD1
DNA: TGCGCCAGCAGCCAGGGGATGACAGGGGCCGCCGAGCAGTACTTC
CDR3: CASSQGMTGAAEQYF

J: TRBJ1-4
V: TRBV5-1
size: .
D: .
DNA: TGCGCCAGCAGCTTGGGAAAACAGGGTAGTTTGTTTTTT
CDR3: CASSLGKQGSLFF

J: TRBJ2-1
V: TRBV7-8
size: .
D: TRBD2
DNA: TGTGCCAGCAGCTCCGGACTAGTCTCCTACAATGAGCAGTTCTTC
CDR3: CASSSGLVSYNEQFF

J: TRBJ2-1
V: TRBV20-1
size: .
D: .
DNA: TGCAGTGCTAGTATCATGATGGGGGGGCGCAATGAGCAGTTCTTC
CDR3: CSASIMMGGRNEQFF

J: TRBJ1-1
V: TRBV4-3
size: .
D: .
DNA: TGCGCCAGCAGCCATCCCGGGGGAAACGGCTTGAACACTGAAGCTTTCTTT
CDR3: CASSHPGGNGLNTEAFF

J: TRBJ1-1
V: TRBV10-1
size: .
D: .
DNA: TGCGCCAGCAGTGAGCCGTTACAGGGAAGTCCTGAAGCTTTCTTT
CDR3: CASSEPLQGSPEAFF

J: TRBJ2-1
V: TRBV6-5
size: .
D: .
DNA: TGTGCCAGCAGTTATAGCGGCCTACAGCAGTTCTTC
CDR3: CASSYSGLQQFF

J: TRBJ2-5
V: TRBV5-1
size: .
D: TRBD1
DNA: TGCGCCAGCGGGCCGAACAGCAGGGGGAAAGAGACCCAGTACTTC
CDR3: CASGPNSRGKETQYF

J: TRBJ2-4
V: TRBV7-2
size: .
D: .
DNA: TGTGCCAGCAGCTTCGCTCAGGGGATCAAAAACATTCAGTACTTC
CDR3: CASSFAQGIKNIQYF

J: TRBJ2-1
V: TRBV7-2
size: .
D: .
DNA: TGTGCCAGCAGCTTTCAGGAACGGGGTGAGCAGTTCTTC
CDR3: CASSFQERGEQFF

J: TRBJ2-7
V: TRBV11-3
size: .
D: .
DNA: TGTGCCAGCACCTTTTCCGTTAGGGGTGGATACGAGCAGTACTTC
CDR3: CASTFSVRGGYEQYF

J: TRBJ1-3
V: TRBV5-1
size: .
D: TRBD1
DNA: TGCGCCAGCAGCCAAAGGACAGGGCCTGGAAACACCATATATTTT
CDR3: CASSQRTGPGNTIYF

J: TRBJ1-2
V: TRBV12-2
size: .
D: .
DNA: TGTGCAAGTCGCTTAGCGGGAGGCGGACCGGGCGCTAACTATGGCTACACCTTC
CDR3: CASRLAGGGPGANYGYTF

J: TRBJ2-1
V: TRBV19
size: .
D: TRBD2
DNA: TGTGCCAGTAGTACATGGACTAGCGGGAACCTCAATGAGCAGTTCTTC
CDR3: CASSTWTSGNLNEQFF

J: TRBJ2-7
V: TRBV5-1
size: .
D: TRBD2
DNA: TGCGCCAGCAGCTACCCGAGTAGCGGGATTACTAGCCACGAGCAGTACTTC
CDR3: CASSYPSSGITSHEQYF

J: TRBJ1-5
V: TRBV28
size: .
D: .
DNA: TGTGCCAGCAGTTCGGGGTTATATAGCAATCAGCCCCAGCATTTT
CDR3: CASSSGLYSNQPQHF

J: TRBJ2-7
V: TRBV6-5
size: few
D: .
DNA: TGTGCCAGCAGCGCAGGGTCCACCTACGAGCAGTACTTC
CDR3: CASSAGSTYEQYF

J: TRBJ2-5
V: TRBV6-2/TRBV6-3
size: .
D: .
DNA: TGTGCCAGCAGTTCCCAACTGGAGGGAGAGACCCAGTACTTC
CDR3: CASSSQLEGETQYF

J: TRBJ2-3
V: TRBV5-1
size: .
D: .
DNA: TGCGCCAGCAGCTTGACTAGTACCACAGATACGCAGTATTTT
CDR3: CASSLTSTTDTQYF

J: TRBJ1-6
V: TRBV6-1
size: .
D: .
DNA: TGTGCCAGCAGTGAAAACCCTCGGTCCTATAATTCACCCCTCCACTTT
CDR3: CASSENPRSYNSPLHF

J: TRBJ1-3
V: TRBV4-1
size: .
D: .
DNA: TGCGCCAGCAGCCAAGAGTCTAGGCGCCCTGGAAACACCATATATTTT
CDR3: CASSQESRRPGNTIYF

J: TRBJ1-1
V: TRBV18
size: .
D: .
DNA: TGTGCCAGTGGTGAAGAGACTGAAGCTTTCTTT
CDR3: CASGEETEAFF

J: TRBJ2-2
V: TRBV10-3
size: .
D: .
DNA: TGTGCCATCAGTGACAGTATGGAGCTGAACACCGGGGAGCTGTTTTTT
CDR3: CAISDSMELNTGELFF

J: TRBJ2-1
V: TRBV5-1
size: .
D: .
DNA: TGCGCCAGCAGCTTTGGGGGGAGCTCCTACAATGAGCAGTTCTTC
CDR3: CASSFGGSSYNEQFF

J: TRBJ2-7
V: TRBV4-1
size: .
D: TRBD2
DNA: TGCGCCAGCAGCCATCGCCTAGCGGGAGTGTACGAGCAGTACTTC
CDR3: CASSHRLAGVYEQYF

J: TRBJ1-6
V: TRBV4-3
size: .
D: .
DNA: TGCGCCAGCAGCCAAGGAATTAGCTCCTATAATTCACCCCTCCACTTT
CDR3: CASSQGISSYNSPLHF

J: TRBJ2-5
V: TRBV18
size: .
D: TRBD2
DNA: TGTGCCAGCTCTCGTGGACTAGCGGGGAATGGAGAGACCCAGTACTTC
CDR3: CASSRGLAGNGETQYF

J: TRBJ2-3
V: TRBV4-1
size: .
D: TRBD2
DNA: TGCGCCAGCAGCCAAGTTGCCGGGACTAGCGGGGTGGCAGATACGCAGTATTTT
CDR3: CASSQVAGTSGVADTQYF

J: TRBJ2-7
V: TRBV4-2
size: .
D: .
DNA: TGTGCCAGCAGCCCCCAGGGGGGTGAGCAGTACTTC
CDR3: CASSPQGGEQYF

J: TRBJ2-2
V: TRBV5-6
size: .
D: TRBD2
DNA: TGTGCCAGCAGCTTCGTGAGCGGGGGGAGGACCGGGGAGCTGTTTTTT
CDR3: CASSFVSGGRTGELFF

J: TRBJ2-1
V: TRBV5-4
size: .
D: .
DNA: TGTGCCAGCAGCCCTAGACAATGGGGCTCAAGGGATGAGCAGTTCTTC
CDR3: CASSPRQWGSRDEQFF

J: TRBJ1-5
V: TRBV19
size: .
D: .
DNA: TGTGCCAGTCGATCCTATGGACAGCTCTATAGCAATCAGCCCCAGCATTTT
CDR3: CASRSYGQLYSNQPQHF

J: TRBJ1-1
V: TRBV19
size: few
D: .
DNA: TGTGCCAGTAGTGCAGGGGCAGGACTGAACACTGAAGCTTTCTTT
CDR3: CASSAGAGLNTEAFF

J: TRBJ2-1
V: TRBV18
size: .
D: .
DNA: TGTGCCAGCTCACCACTGTCGTTATACAATGAGCAGTTCTTC
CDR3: CASSPLSLYNEQFF

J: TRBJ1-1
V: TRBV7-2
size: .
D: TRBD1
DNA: TGTGCCAGCAGCTTCCGACAGGGGAACACTGAAGCTTTCTTT
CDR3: CASSFRQGNTEAFF

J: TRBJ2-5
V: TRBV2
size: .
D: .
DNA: TGTGCCAGCAGTGAAGACAGGGAAGAGACCCAGTACTTC
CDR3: CASSEDREETQYF

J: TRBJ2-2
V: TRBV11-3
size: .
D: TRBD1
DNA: TGTGCCAGCAGCTTACGGGACAGGGCGAACACCGGGGAGCTGTTTTTT
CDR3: CASSLRDRANTGELFF

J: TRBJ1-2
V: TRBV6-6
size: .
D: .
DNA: TGTGCCAGCAGCGGGAAGGCCCCACTCTATGGCTACACCTTC
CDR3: CASSGKAPLYGYTF

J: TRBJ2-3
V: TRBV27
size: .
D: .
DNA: TGTGCCAGCAGTCCCCGGCCAACCGTAAGACATCGAGGGCTCACAGATACGCAGTATTTT
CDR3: CASSPRPTVRHRGLTDTQYF

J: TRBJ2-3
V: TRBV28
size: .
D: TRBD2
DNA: TGTGCCAGCAGTGTACTTAGCGGGAGGGCCGGCACAGATACGCAGTATTTT
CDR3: CASSVLSGRAGTDTQYF

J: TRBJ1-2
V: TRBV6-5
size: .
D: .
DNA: TGTGCCAGCAGTTACGCAGGGGCCCGGGCAATGGGCTACACCTTC
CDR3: CASSYAGARAMGYTF

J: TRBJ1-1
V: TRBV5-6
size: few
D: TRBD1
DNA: TGTGCCAGCAGCGGCGGGACAGGGTTCGCGGCTTTCTTT
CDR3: CASSGGTGFAAFF

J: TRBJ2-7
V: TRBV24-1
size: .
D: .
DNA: TGTGCCACCATTTATGAGCCCCACTCCTACGAGCAGTACTTC
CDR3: CATIYEPHSYEQYF

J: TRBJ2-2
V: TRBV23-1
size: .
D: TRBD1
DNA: TGCGCCAGCAGTCCCCGGGACAGGGGGGGGCCCGGGGAGCTGTTTTTT
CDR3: CASSPRDRGGPGELFF

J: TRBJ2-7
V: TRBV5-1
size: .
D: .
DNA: TGCGCCAGCAGCAAGGACACCGAGCAGTACTTC
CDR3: CASSKDTEQYF

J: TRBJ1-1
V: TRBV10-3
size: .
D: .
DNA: TGTGCCATCAGTGGGGGGGAAGACACTGAAGCTTTCTTT
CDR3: CAISGGEDTEAFF

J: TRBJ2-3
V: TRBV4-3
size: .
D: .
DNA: TGCGCCAGCAGCCAAGATTTGGCGGTAGATAGCACAGATACGCAGTATTTT
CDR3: CASSQDLAVDSTDTQYF

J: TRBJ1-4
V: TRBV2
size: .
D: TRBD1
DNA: TGTGCCAGCAGTGCCGACAGGGGTAATGAAAAACTGTTTTTT
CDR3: CASSADRGNEKLFF

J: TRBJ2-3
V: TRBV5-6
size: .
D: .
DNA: TGTGCCAGCAGCCCCCCCCCTAGAGGGCCTACGCAGTATTTT
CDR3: CASSPPPRGPTQYF

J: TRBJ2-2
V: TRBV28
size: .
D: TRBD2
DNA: TGTGCCAGCAGTTTCCTTTTTAGGCTAGCGGGCCCGAACACCGGGGAGCTGTTTTTT
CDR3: CASSFLFRLAGPNTGELFF

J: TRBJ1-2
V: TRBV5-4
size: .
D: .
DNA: TGTGCCAGCAGCTCCCTCCCCGCTAACTATGGCTACACCTTC
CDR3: CASSSLPANYGYTF

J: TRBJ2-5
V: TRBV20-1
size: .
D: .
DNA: TGCAGTGAAAGCGGGGAGACCCAGTACTTC
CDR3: CSESGETQYF

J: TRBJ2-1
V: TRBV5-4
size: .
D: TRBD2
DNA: TGTGCCAGCAGCTTAACTAGCGGTCTCAATGAGCAGTTCTTC
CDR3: CASSLTSGLNEQFF

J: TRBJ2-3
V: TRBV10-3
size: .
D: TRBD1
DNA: TGTGCCATCAGCGACGGACAGGGGGTAGATACGCAGTATTTT
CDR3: CAISDGQGVDTQYF

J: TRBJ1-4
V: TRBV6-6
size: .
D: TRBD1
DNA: TGTGCCAGCAGTCTTAACAGGGGTACTAATGAAAAACTGTTTTTT
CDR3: CASSLNRGTNEKLFF

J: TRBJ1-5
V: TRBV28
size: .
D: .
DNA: TGTGCCAGCAGTTTGGGTCAGGGTCCTAGCAATCAGCCCCAGCATTTT
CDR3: CASSLGQGPSNQPQHF

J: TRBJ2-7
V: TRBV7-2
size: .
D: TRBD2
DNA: TGTGCCAGCAGCCCCCGGGACTACGGATACGAGCAGTACTTC
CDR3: CASSPRDYGYEQYF

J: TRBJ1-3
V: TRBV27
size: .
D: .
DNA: TGTGCCAGCAGTTTTGCCAGGGGTGGAAACACCATATATTTT
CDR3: CASSFARGGNTIYF

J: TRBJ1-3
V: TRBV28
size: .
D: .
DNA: TGTGCCAGCAGAAATCAGGGCTCTGGAAACACCATATATTTT
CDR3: CASRNQGSGNTIYF